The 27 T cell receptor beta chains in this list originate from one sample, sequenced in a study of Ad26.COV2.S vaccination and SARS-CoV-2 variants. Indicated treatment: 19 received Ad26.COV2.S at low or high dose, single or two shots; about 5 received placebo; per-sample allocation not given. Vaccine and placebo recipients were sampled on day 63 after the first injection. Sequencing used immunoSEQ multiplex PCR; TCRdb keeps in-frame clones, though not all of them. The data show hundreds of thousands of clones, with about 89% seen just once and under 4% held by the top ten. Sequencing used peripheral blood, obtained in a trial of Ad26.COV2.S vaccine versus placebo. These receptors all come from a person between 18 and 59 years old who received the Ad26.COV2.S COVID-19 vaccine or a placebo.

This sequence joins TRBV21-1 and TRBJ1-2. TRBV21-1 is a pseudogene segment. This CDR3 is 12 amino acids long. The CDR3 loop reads CASIDGYYGYTF. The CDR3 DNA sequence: TGTGCCAGCATAGACGGGTACTATGGCTACACCTTC.

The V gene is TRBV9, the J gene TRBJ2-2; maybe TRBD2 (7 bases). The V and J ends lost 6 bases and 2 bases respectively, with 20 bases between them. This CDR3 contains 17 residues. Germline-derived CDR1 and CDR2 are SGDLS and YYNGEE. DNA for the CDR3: TGTGCCAGCACCGCCAATAGGGGGGGACTTAACACCGGGGAGCTGTTTTTT. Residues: CASTANRGGLNTGELFF. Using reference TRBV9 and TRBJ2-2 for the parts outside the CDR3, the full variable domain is DSGVTQTPKHLITATGQRVTLRCSPRSGDLSVYWYQQSLDQGLQFLIQYYNGEERAKGNILERFSAQQFPDLHSELNLSSLELGDSALYFCASTANRGGLNTGELFFGEGSRLTVL.

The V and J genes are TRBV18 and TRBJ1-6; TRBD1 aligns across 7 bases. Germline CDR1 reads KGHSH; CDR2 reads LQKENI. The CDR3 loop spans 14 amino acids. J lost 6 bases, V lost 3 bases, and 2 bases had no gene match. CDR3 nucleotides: TGTGCCAGCTCACCCGGACAGGTTAATTCACCCCTCCACTTT. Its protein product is CASSPGQVNSPLHF.

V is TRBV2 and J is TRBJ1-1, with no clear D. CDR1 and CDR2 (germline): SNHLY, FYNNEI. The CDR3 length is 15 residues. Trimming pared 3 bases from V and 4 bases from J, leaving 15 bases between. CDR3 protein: CASSEVELVRTEAFF. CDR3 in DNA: TGTGCCAGCAGTGAGGTAGAATTAGTTCGCACTGAAGCTTTCTTT.

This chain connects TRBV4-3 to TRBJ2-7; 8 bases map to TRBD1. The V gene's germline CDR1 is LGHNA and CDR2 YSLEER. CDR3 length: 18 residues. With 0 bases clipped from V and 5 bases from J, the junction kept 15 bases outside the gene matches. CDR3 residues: CASSQDGTGWGGLDEQYF. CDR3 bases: TGCGCCAGCAGCCAAGATGGGACAGGCTGGGGTGGTTTGGACGAGCAGTACTTC.

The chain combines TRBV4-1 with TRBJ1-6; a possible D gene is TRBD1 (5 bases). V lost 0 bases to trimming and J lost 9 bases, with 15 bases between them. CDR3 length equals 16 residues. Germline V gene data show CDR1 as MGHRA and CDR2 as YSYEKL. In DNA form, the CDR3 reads TGCGCCAGCAGCCAAGATCCCCAGGGCAGGTCTTCACCCCTCCACTTT. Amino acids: CASSQDPQGRSSPLHF.

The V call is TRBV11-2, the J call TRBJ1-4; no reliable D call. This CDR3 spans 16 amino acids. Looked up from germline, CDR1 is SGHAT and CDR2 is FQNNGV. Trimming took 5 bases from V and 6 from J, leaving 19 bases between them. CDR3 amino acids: CASSTYSWTGDEKLFF. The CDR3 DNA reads TGTGCCAGCAGCACGTATTCATGGACCGGGGATGAAAAACTGTTTTTT.

For the CDR3, the DNA is TGTGCCAGTAACATTGGGACAGGGGGGACCGGGGAGCTGTTTTTT. Encoded protein: CASNIGTGGTGELFF. The rearrangement uses TRBV6-5 and TRBJ2-2, with 11 bases that match TRBD1. CDR1 and CDR2 (germline): MNHEY, SVGAGI. After removal of 9 bases from V and 5 bases from J, the junction contained 8 bases not matched to a gene. The CDR3 loop spans 15 amino acids.

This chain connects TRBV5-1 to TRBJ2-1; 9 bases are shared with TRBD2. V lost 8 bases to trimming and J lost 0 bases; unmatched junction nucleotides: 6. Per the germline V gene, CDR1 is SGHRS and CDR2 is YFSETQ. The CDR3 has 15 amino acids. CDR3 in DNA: TGCGCCAGTAGGAGTAGCGGGAGCTCCTACAATGAGCAGTTCTTC. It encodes CASRSSGSSYNEQFF.

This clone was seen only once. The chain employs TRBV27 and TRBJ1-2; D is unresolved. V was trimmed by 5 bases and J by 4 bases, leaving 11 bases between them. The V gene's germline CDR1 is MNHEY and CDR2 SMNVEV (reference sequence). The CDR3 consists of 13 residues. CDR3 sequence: CASSPRPFYGYTF. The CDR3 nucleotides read TGTGCCAGCAGTCCAAGGCCTTTCTATGGCTACACCTTC.

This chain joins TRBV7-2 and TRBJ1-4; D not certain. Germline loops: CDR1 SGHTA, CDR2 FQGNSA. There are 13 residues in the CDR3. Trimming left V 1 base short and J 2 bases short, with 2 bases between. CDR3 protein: CASSLGTNEKLFF. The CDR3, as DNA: TGTGCCAGCAGCTTAGGTACTAATGAAAAACTGTTTTTT.

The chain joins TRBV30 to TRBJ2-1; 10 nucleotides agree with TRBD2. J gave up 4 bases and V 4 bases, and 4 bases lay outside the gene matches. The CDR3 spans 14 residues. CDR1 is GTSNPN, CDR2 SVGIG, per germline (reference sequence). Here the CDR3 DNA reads TGTGCCTGGATTCGGACTAGCGGATACAATGAGCAGTTCTTC. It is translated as CAWIRTSGYNEQFF.

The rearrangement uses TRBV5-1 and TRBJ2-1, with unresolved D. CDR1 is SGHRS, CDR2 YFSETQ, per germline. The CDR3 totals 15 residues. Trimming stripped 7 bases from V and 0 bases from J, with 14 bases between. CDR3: CASHETTNSYNEQFF. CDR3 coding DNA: TGCGCCAGCCACGAAACTACGAACTCCTACAATGAGCAGTTCTTC.

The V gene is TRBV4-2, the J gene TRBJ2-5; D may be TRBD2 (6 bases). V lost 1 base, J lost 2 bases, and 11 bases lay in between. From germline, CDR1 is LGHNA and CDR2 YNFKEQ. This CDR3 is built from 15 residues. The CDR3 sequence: CASSQGRARQETQYF. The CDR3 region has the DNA TGTGCCAGCAGCCAAGGGAGGGCCCGACAAGAGACCCAGTACTTC.

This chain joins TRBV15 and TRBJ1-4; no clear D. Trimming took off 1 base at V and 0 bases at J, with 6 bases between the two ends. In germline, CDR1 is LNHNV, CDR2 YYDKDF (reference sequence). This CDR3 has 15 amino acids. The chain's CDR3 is CATSRVDPTNEKLFF. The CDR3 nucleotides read TGTGCCACCAGCAGAGTAGACCCAACTAATGAAAAACTGTTTTTT.

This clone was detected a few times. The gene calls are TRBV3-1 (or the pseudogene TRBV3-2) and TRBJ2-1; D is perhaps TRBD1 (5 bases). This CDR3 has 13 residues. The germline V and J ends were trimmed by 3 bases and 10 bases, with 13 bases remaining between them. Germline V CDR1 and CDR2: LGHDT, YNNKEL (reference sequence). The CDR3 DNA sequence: TGTGCCAGCAGCCACTCAGGGTTAGGGGAGCAGTTCTTC. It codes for CASSHSGLGEQFF.

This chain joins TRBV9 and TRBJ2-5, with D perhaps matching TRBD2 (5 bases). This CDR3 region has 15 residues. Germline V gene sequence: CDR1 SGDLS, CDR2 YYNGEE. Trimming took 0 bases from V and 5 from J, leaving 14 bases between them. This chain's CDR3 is CASSVGSREFETQYF. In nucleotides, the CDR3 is TGTGCCAGCAGCGTAGGATCCCGGGAATTCGAGACCCAGTACTTC.

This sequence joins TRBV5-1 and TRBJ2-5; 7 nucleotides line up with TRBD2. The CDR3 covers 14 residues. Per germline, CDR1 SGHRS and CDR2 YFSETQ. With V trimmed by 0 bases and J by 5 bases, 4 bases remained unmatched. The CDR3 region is CASSLVAGVETQYF. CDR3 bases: TGCGCCAGCAGCTTGGTGGCGGGAGTGGAGACCCAGTACTTC.

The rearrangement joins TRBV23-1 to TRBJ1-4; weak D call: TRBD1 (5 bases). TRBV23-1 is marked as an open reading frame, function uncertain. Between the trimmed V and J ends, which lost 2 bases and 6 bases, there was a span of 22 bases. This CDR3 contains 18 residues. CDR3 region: CASSQPLAPGPRDEKLFF. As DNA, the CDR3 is TGCGCCAGCAGTCAACCACTCGCGCCGGGCCCCAGGGATGAAAAACTGTTTTTT.

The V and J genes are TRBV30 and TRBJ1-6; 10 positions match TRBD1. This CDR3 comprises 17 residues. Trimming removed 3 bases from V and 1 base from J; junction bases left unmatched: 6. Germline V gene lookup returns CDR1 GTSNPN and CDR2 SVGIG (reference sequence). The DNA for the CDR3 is TGTGCCTGGAGCGACCGGGACAGGGGTTCCTATAATTCACCCCTCCACTTT. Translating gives CAWSDRDRGSYNSPLHF.

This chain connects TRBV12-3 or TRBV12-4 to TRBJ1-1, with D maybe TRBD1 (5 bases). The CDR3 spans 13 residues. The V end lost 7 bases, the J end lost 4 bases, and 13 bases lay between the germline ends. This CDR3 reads CASTFSGGTEAFF. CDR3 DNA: TGTGCCAGCACCTTTTCGGGGGGCACTGAAGCTTTCTTT.

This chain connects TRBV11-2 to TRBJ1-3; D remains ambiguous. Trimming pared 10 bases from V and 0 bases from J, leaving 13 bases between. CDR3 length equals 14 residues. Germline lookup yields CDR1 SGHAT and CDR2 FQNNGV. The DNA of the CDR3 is TGTGCCATAGTAGACTCCACCTCTGGAAACACCATATATTTT. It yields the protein CAIVDSTSGNTIYF.

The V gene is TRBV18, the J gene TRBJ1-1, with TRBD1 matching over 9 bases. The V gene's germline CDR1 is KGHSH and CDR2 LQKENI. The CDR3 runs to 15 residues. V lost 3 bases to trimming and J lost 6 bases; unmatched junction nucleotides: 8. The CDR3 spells CASSPDRGRTPEAFF. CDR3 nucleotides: TGTGCCAGCTCACCGGACAGGGGACGAACTCCTGAAGCTTTCTTT.

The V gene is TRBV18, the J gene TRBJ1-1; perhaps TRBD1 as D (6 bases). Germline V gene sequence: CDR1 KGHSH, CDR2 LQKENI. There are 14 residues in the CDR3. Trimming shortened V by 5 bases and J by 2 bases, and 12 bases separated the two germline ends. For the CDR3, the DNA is TGTGCCAGCTCATCTACAGGGCGCAACACTGAAGCTTTCTTT. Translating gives CASSSTGRNTEAFF.

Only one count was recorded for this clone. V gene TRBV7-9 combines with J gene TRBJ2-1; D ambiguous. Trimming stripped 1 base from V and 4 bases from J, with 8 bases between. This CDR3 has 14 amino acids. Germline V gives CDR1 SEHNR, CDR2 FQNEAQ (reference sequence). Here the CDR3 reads CASSLGFQYNEQFF. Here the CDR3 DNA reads TGTGCCAGCAGCTTAGGATTTCAGTACAATGAGCAGTTCTTC.

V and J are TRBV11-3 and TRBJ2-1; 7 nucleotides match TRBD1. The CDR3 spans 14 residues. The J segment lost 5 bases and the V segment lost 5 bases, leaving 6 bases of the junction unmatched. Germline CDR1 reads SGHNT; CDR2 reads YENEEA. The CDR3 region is CASSPPGQHNEQFF. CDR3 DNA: TGTGCCAGCAGCCCCCCGGGACAGCACAATGAGCAGTTCTTC.

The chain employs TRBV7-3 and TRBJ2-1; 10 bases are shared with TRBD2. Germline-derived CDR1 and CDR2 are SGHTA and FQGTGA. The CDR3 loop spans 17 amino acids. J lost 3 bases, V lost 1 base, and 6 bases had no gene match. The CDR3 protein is CASSLMNVAGGYNEQFF. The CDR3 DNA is TGTGCCAGCAGCTTAATGAACGTAGCGGGGGGCTACAATGAGCAGTTCTTC.